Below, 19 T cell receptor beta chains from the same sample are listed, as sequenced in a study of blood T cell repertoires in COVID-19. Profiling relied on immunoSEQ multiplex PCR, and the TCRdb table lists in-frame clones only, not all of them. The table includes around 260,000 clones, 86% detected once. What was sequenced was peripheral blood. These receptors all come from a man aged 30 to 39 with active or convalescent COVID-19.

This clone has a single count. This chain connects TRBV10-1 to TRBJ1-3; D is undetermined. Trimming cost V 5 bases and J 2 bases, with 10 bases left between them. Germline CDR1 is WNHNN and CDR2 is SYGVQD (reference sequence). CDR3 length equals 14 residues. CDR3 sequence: CASSSSVTGNTIYF. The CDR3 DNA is TGCGCCAGCAGTAGTTCGGTAACTGGAAACACCATATATTTT.

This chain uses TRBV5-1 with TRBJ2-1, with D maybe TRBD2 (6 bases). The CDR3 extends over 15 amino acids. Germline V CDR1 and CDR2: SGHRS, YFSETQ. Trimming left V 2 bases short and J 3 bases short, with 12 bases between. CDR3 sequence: CASSFTGAYYNEQFF. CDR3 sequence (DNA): TGCGCCAGCAGCTTTACGGGAGCTTACTACAATGAGCAGTTCTTC.

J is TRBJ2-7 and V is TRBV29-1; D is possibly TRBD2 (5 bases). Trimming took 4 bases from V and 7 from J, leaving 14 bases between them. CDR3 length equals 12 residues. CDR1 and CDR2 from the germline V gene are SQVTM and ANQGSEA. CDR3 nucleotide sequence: TGCAGCGTTGGGGCCAGTTCGGGGGAGCAGTACTTC. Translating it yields CSVGASSGEQYF.

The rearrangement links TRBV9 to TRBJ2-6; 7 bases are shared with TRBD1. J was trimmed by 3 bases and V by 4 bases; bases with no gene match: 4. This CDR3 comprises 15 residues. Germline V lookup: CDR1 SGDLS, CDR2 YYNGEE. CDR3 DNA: TGTGCCAGCAGCATAACAGGGGATGGGGCCAACGTCCTGACTTTC. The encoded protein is CASSITGDGANVLTF. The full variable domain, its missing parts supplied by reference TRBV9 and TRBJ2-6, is DSGVTQTPKHLITATGQRVTLRCSPRSGDLSVYWYQQSLDQGLQFLIQYYNGEERAKGNILERFSAQQFPDLHSELNLSSLELGDSALYFCASSITGDGANVLTFGAGSRLTVL.

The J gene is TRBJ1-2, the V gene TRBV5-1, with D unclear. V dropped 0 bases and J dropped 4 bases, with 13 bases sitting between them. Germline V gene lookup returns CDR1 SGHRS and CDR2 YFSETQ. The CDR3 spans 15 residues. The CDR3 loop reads CASSLDPESGYGYTF. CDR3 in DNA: TGCGCCAGCAGCTTGGATCCTGAATCCGGCTATGGCTACACCTTC.

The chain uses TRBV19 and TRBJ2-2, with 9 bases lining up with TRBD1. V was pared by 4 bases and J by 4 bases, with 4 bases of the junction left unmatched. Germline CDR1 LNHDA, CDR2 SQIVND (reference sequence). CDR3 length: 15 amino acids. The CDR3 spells CASSKQGAGTGELFF. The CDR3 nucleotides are TGTGCCAGTAGTAAACAGGGGGCGGGCACCGGGGAGCTGTTTTTT.

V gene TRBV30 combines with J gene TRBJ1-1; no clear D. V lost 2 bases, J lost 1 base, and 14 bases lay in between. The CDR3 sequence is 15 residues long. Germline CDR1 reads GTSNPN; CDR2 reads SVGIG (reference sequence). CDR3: CAWSQYTEQNTEAFF. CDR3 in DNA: TGTGCCTGGAGTCAATACACAGAACAGAACACTGAAGCTTTCTTT.

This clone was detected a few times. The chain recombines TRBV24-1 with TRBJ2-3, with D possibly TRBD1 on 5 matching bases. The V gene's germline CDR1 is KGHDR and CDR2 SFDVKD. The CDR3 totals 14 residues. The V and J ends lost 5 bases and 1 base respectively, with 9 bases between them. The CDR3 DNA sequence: TGTGCCACCAGTGCCACAGGCGGCACAGATACGCAGTATTTT. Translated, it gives CATSATGGTDTQYF.

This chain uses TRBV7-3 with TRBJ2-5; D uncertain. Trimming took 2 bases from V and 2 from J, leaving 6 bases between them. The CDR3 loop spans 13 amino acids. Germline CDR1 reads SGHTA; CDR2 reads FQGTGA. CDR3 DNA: TGTGCCAGCAGCTTAGGGCAGCAAGAGACCCAGTACTTC. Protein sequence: CASSLGQQETQYF.

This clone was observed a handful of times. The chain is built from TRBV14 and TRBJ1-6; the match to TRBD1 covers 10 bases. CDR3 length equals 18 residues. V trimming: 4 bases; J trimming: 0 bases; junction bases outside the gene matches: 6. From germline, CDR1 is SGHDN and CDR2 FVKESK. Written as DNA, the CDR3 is TGTGCCAGCAGCCCCGGGACAGGGGTCCGCTCCTATAATTCACCCCTCCACTTT. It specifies CASSPGTGVRSYNSPLHF.

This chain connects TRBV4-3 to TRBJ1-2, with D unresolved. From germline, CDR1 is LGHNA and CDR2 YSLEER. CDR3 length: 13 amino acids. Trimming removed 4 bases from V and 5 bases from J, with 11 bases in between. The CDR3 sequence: CASSPSFAYGYTF. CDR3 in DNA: TGCGCCAGCAGCCCGTCATTTGCGTATGGCTACACCTTC.

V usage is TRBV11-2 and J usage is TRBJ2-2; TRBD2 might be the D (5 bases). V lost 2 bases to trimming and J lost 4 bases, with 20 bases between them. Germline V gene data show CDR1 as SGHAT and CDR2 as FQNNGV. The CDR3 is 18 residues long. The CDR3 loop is CASSLSVRVSAATGELFF. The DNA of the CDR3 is TGTGCCAGCAGCTTATCTGTTCGCGTTAGCGCGGCCACCGGGGAGCTGTTTTTT.

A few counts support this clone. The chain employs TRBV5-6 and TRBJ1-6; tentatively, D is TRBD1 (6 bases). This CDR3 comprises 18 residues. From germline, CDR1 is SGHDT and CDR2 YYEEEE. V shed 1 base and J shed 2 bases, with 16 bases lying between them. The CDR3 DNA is TGTGCCAGCAGCTTGACACAGGGCCCAAGGACCTATAATTCACCCCTCCACTTT. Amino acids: CASSLTQGPRTYNSPLHF.

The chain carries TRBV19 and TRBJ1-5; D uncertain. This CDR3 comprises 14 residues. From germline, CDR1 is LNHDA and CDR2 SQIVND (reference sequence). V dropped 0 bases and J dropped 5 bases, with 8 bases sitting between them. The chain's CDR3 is CASSIDAEDQPQHF. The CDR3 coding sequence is TGTGCCAGTAGTATAGATGCGGAAGATCAGCCCCAGCATTTT.

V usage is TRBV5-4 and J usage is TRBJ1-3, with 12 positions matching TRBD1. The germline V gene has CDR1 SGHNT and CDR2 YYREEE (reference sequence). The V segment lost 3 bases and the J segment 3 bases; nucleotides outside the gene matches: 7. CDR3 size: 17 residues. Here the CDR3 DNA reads TGTGCCAGCAGCTCCGGGACAGGGGGCTTGGGTGGAAACACCATATATTTT. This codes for CASSSGTGGLGGNTIYF.

In nucleotides, the CDR3 is TGTGCCAGTAGTTTCACAGGGTCCGTTGAAGCTTTCTTT. It translates to CASSFTGSVEAFF. This chain connects TRBV19 to TRBJ1-1; D is possibly TRBD1 (6 bases). Germline V gene data show CDR1 as LNHDA and CDR2 as SQIVND (reference sequence). V lost 5 bases, J lost 7 bases, and 14 bases lay in between. The CDR3 sequence is 13 residues long. Supplemented by reference TRBV19 and TRBJ1-1, the full variable domain reads DGGITQSPKYLFRKEGQNVTLSCEQNLNHDAMYWYRQDPGQGLRLIYYSQIVNDFQKGDIAEGYSVSREKKESFPLTVTSAQKNPTAFYLCASSFTGSVEAFFGQGTRLTVV.

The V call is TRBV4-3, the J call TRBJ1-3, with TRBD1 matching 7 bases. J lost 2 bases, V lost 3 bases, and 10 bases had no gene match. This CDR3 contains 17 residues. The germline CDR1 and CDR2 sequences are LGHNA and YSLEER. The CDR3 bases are TGCGCCAGCAGCCAGGGTCCCAAGGGGGCAACTGGAAACACCATATATTTT. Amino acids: CASSQGPKGATGNTIYF.

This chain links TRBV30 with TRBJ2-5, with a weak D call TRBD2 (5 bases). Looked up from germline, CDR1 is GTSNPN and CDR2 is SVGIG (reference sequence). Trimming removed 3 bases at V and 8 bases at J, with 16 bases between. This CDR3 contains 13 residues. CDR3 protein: CAWRWTVSGTQYF. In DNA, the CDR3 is TGTGCCTGGAGGTGGACTGTGAGCGGTACCCAGTACTTC.

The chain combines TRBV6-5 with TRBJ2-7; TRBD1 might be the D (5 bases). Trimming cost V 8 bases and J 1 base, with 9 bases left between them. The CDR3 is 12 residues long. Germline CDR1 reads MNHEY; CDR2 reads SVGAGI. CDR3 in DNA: TGTGCCAGCTGTTCAGGGTCCTACGAGCAGTACTTC. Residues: CASCSGSYEQYF.